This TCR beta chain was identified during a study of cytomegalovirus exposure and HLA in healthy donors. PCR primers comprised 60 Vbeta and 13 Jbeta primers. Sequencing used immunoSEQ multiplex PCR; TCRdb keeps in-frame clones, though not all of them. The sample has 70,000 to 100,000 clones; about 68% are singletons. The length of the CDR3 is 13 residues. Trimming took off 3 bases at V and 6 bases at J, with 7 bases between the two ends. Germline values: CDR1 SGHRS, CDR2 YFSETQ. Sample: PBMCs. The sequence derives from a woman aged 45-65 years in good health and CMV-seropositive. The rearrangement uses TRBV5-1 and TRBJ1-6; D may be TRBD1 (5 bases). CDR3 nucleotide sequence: TGCGCCAGCAGCTATGACAGTAATTCACCCCTCCACTTT. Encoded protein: CASSYDSNSPLHF. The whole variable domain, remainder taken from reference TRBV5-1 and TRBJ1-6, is KAGVTQTPRYLIKTRGQQVTLSCSPISGHRSVSWYQQTPGQGLQFLFEYFSETQRNKGNFPGRFSGRQFSNSRSEMNVSTLELGDSALYLCASSYDSNSPLHFGNGTRLTVT.